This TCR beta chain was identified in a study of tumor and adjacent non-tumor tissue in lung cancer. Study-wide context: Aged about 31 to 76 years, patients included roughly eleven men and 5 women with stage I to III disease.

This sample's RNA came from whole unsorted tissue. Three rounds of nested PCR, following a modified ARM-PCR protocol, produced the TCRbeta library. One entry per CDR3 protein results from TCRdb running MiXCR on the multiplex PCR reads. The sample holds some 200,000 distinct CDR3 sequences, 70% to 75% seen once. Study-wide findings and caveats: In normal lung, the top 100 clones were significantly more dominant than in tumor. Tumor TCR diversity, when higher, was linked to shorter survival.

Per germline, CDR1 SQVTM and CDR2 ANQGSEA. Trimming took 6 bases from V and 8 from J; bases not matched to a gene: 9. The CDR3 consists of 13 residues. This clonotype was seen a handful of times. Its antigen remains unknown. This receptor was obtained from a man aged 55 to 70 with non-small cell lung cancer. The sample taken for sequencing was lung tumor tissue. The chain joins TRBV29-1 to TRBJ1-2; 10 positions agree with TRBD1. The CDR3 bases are TGCAGCGTCCGAGGGGGACAGGGGATCGGCTACACCTTC. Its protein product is CSVRGGQGIGYTF.